This T cell receptor beta chain appears in the sequencing data of a study of cytomegalovirus exposure and HLA in healthy donors. The data were produced by immunoSEQ multiplex PCR, yet TCRdb's version contains in-frame clones alone and is incomplete. The sample contains around 73,000 clones, 80% to 90% of which appear only once. Turning to this clone: Its antigen is as yet unknown.

Broader study findings: Some public TCRs appeared in many individuals, while most sequences were rare. Reportedly, cytomegalovirus status was diagnosed with high sensitivity and specificity. Under in vitro conditions, three CMV-associated chains were confirmed as specific for CMV antigens.

This CDR3 is 18 amino acids long. The V gene lost 1 base and the J gene lost 0 bases, with 15 bases spanning the gap. Germline assignment: CDR1 SEHNR and CDR2 FQNEAQ (reference sequence). The TCR sequence derives from a woman younger than 35 in good health and CMV-seropositive. Sequences were obtained from PBMCs. The V and J genes are TRBV7-9 and TRBJ2-2, with D maybe TRBD1 (5 bases). The CDR3 reads CASSLVTGHTANTGELFF. The CDR3, as DNA: TGTGCCAGCAGCTTAGTAACAGGACACACCGCGAACACCGGGGAGCTGTTTTTT.